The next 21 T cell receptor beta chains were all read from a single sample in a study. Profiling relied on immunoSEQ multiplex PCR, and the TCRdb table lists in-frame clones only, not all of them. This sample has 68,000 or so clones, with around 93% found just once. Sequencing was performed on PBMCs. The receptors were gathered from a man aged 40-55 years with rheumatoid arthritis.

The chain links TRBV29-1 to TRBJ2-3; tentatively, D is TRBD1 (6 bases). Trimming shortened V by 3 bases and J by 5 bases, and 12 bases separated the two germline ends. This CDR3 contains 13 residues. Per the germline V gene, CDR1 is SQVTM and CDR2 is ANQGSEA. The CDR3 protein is CSVDPGALDTQYF. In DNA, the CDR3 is TGCAGCGTTGATCCAGGGGCCTTAGATACGCAGTATTTT.

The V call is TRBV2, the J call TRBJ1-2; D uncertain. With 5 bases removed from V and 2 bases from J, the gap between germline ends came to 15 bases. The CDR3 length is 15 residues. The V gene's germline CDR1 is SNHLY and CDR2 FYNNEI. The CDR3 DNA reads TGTGCCAGCAGTAACCCAGGAGTGAACAACTATGGCTACACCTTC. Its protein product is CASSNPGVNNYGYTF.

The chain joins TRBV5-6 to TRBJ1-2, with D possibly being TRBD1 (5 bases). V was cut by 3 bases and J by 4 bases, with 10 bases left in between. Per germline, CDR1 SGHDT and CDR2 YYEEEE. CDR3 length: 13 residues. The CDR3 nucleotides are TGTGCCAGCAGCTCGGGACGGACCTATGGCTACACCTTC. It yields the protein CASSSGRTYGYTF. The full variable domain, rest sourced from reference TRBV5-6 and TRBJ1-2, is DAGVTQSPTHLIKTRGQQVTLRCSPKSGHDTVSWYQQALGQGPQFIFQYYEEEERQRGNFPDRFSGHQFPNYSSELNVNALLLGDSALYLCASSSGRTYGYTFGSGTRLTVV.

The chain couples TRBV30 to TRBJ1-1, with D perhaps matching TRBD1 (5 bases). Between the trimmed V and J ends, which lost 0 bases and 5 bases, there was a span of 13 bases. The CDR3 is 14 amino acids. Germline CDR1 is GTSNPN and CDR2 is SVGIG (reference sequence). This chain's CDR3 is CAWSVRGGRTEAFF. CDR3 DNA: TGTGCCTGGAGTGTACGGGGGGGTCGGACTGAAGCTTTCTTT.

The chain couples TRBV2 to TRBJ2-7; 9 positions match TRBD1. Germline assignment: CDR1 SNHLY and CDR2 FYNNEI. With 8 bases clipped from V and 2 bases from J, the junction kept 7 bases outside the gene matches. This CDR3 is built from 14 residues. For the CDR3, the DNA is TGTGCCAGCCGATCGACAGGGGGAACCTACGAGCAGTACTTC. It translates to CASRSTGGTYEQYF.

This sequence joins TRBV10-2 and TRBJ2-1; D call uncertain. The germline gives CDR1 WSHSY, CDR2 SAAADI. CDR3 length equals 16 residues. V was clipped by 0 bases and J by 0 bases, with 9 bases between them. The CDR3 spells CASSESRRSSYNEQFF. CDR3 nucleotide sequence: TGCGCCAGCAGTGAGTCGAGGCGGAGCTCCTACAATGAGCAGTTCTTC.

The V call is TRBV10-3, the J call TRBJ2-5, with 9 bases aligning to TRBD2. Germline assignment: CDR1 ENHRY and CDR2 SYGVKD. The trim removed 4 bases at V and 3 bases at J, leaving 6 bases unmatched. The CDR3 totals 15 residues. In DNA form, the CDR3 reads TGTGCCATCAGTGGTAGCGGGGGACTCAAAGAGACCCAGTACTTC. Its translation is CAISGSGGLKETQYF.

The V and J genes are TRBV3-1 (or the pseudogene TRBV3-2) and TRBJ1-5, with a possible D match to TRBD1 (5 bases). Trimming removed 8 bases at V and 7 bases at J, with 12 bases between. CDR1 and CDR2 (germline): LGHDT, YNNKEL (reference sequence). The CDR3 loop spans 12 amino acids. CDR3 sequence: CASPGEGQPQHF. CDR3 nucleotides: TGTGCCAGCCCCGGGGAGGGGCAGCCCCAGCATTTT.

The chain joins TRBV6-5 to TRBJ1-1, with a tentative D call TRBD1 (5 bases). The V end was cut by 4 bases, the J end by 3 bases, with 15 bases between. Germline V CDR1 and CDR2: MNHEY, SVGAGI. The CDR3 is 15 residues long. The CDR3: CASSLQGERDTEAFF. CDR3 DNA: TGTGCCAGCAGTTTACAAGGGGAGAGGGACACTGAAGCTTTCTTT.

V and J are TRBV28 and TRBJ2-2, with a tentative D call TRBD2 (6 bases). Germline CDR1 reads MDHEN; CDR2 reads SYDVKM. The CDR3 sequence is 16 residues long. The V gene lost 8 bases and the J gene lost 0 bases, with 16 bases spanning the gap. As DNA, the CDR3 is TGTGCCAGCGACCGATTTCGCGGGACGAACACCGGGGAGCTGTTTTTT. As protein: CASDRFRGTNTGELFF.

CDR3 residues: CASSPLAGGQHEQYF. DNA of the CDR3: TGTGCCAGCAGCCCTCTAGCGGGAGGGCAACACGAGCAGTACTTC. This chain uses TRBV11-2 with TRBJ2-7; 12 bases line up with TRBD2. From germline, CDR1 is SGHAT and CDR2 FQNNGV. The V and J ends lost 5 bases and 5 bases, in that order; junction bases with no gene match: 7. The CDR3 extends over 15 amino acids.

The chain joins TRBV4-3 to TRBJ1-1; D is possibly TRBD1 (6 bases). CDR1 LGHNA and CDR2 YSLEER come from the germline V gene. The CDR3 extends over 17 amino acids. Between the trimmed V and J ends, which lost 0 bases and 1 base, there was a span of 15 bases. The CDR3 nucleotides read TGCGCCAGCAGCCAAGAATCACCGGGACACCGGAACACTGAAGCTTTCTTT. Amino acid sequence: CASSQESPGHRNTEAFF.

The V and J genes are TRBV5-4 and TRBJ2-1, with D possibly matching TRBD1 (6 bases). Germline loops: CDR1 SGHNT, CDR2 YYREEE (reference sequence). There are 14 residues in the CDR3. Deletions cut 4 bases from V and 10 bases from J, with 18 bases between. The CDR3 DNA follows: TGTGCCAGCAGCACGGAACAGGGAAGGGCGGAGCAGTTCTTC. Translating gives CASSTEQGRAEQFF.

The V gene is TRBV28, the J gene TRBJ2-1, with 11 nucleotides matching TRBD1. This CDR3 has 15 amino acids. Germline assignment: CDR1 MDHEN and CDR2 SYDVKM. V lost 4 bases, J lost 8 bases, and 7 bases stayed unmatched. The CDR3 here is CASSSRDRGSDEQFF. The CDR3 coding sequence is TGTGCCAGCAGTTCCCGGGACAGGGGGTCGGATGAGCAGTTCTTC.

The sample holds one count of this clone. The CDR3 DNA is TGTGCCAGCAGTTATACGCAGAATGAGAACACTGAAGCTTTCTTT. Translation gives CASSYTQNENTEAFF. The gene calls are TRBV6-6 and TRBJ1-1; no reliable D call. The V and J ends lost 3 bases and 1 base respectively, with 12 bases between them. The germline V gene has CDR1 MNHNY and CDR2 SVGAGI (reference sequence). The CDR3 runs to 15 residues.

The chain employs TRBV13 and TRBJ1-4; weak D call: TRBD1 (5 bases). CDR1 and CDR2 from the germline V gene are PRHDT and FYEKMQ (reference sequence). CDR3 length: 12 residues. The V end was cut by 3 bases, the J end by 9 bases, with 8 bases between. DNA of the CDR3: TGTGCCAGCAGCTTGGCGGGACAAAAACTGTTTTTT. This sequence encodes CASSLAGQKLFF.

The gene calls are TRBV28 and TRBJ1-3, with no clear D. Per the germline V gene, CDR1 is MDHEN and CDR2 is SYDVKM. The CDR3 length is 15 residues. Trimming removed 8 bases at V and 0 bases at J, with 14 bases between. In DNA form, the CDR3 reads TGTGCCAGCGGAGCCACCCAAACCTCTGGAAACACCATATATTTT. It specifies CASGATQTSGNTIYF.

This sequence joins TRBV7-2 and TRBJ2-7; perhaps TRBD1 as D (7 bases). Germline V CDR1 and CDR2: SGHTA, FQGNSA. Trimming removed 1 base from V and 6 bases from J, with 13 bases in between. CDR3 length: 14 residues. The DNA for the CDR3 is TGTGCCAGCAGCTTAGTAGCTCAGGGGGGCGAGCAGTACTTC. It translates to CASSLVAQGGEQYF.

The chain's CDR3 is CASSYRDWAQETQYF. The DNA for the CDR3 is TGCGCCAGCAGCTACAGAGACTGGGCGCAAGAGACCCAGTACTTC. The chain employs TRBV5-1 and TRBJ2-5; D is unclear. The germline V gene encodes CDR1 SGHRS and CDR2 YFSETQ. Trimming removed 3 bases from V and 2 bases from J, with 14 bases in between. This CDR3 has 15 amino acids.

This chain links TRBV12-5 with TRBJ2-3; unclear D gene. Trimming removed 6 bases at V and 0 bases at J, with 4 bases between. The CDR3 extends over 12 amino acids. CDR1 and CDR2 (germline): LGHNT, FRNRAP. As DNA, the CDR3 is TGTGCTAGTGGAACTAGCACAGATACGCAGTATTTT. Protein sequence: CASGTSTDTQYF.

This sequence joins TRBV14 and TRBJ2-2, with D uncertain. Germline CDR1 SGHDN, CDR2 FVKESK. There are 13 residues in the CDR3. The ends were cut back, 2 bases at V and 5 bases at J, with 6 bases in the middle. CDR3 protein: CASSQYLTGELFF. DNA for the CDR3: TGTGCCAGCAGCCAATATTTGACCGGGGAGCTGTTTTTT. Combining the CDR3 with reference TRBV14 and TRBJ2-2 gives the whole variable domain EAGVTQFPSHSVIEKGQTVTLRCDPISGHDNLYWYRRVMGKEIKFLLHFVKESKQDESGMPNNRFLAERTGGTYSTLKVQPAELEDSGVYFCASSQYLTGELFFGEGSRLTVL.